Listed below are T cell receptor beta chains from one sample, sequenced in a study of Ad26.COV2.S vaccination and SARS-CoV-2 variants. Sequenced by immunoSEQ multiplex PCR; TCRdb stores in-frame clones only, minus some. Of around 300,000 clones detected, about 89% appear once; the ten largest clones hold roughly 5%. The sequencing used peripheral blood, collected in a trial of Ad26.COV2.S vaccine versus placebo. These receptors were obtained from a person between 18 and 60 years old who received the Ad26.COV2.S COVID-19 vaccine or a placebo. CDR3s include the opening cysteine and the closing phenylalanine or tryptophan. Each record gives: D gene, J gene, V gene, CDR3 length, clone size, CDR3 protein, CDR3 DNA. The D gene is left open where the match is weak. Rows give clone size only sometimes, using once, few, many, or a class for an expanded clone.

NA,TRBJ1-1,TRBV29-1,13,NA,CSVRGRMNTEAFF,TGCAGCGTTCGCGGGAGAATGAACACTGAAGCTTTCTTT
TRBD2,TRBJ2-1,TRBV5-4,17,NA,CASSPLAPGRGGNEQFF,TGTGCCAGCAGCCCACTGGCCCCCGGGCGGGGGGGGAATGAGCAGTTCTTC
NA,TRBJ1-2,TRBV27,16,NA,CASSLAGTGANYGYTF,TGTGCCAGCAGTTTGGCAGGGACGGGAGCTAACTATGGCTACACCTTC
NA,TRBJ2-2,TRBV3-1/TRBV3-2,13,NA,CASRGANTGELFF,TGTGCCAGCAGGGGCGCAAACACCGGGGAGCTGTTTTTT
NA,TRBJ2-2,TRBV4-1,15,NA,CASSQMTVNTGELFF,TGCGCCAGCAGCCAGATGACGGTAAACACCGGGGAGCTGTTTTTT
TRBD2,TRBJ2-7,TRBV5-1,16,NA,CASSNGLAGGPGEQYF,TGCGCCAGCAGCAATGGACTAGCGGGGGGCCCGGGCGAGCAGTACTTC
TRBD2,TRBJ2-1,TRBV2,13,NA,CAGIGLALNEQFF,TGTGCCGGTATAGGACTAGCCCTCAATGAGCAGTTCTTC
NA,TRBJ1-5,TRBV15,14,NA,CATSRVRFNQPQHF,TGTGCCACCAGCAGAGTTCGGTTCAATCAGCCCCAGCATTTT
NA,TRBJ1-1,TRBV7-9,15,NA,CASSLDLTPNTEAFF,TGTGCCAGCAGCTTAGACCTTACCCCGAACACTGAAGCTTTCTTT
TRBD1,TRBJ1-4,TRBV5-4,17,NA,CASSWTGQGATNEKLFF,TGTGCCAGCAGCTGGACAGGACAGGGAGCAACTAATGAAAAACTGTTTTTT
NA,TRBJ1-1,TRBV6-5,13,NA,CASMPAMNTEAFF,TGTGCCAGCATGCCGGCGATGAACACTGAAGCTTTCTTT
NA,TRBJ1-1,TRBV11-1,14,NA,CASSLGRGNTEAFF,TGTGCCAGCAGCCTAGGACGGGGGAACACTGAAGCTTTCTTT
TRBD1,TRBJ1-4,TRBV19,15,NA,CASSTRQGTDEKLFF,TGTGCCAGTAGTACCAGACAGGGGACGGATGAAAAACTGTTTTTT
NA,TRBJ1-1,TRBV3-1/TRBV3-2,13,NA,CASSQEVNTEAFF,TGTGCCAGCAGCCAAGAGGTGAACACTGAAGCTTTCTTT
NA,TRBJ1-2,TRBV3-1/TRBV3-2,13,NA,CASSQRSAYGYTF,TGTGCCAGCAGCCAACGCTCAGCCTATGGCTACACCTTC
NA,TRBJ2-5,TRBV7-2,15,NA,CASSFIGLTQETQYF,TGTGCCAGCAGCTTCATAGGTCTGACACAAGAGACCCAGTACTTC
NA,TRBJ2-1,TRBV28,15,NA,CASSFGTGHASEQFF,TGTGCCAGCAGTTTTGGTACAGGGCACGCGAGTGAGCAGTTCTTC
NA,TRBJ1-2,TRBV7-9,13,few,CASSLDGSYGYTF,TGTGCCAGCAGCTTAGACGGTTCCTATGGCTACACCTTC
NA,TRBJ2-5,TRBV6-2/TRBV6-3,13,NA,CASSKEAQETQYF,TGTGCCAGCAGTAAGGAGGCCCAAGAGACCCAGTACTTC
NA,TRBJ2-6,TRBV3-1/TRBV3-2,16,NA,CASSQRGNSGANVLTF,TGTGCCAGCAGCCAACGCGGGAACTCTGGGGCCAACGTCCTGACTTTC
TRBD2,TRBJ2-5,TRBV4-1,16,NA,CASSQGLAGYQETQYF,TGCGCCAGCAGCCAGGGACTAGCGGGGTATCAAGAGACCCAGTACTTC
NA,TRBJ1-1,TRBV5-4,14,NA,CASSLVGGSTEAFF,TGTGCCAGCAGCTTGGTGGGGGGGAGTACTGAAGCTTTCTTT
NA,TRBJ2-2,TRBV6-6,14,NA,CASSYEGGTGELFF,TGTGCCAGCAGTTACGAAGGGGGCACCGGGGAGCTGTTTTTT
NA,TRBJ2-3,TRBV21-1,21,NA,CASRRGDTKTVSPLGTDTQYF,TGTGCCAGCCGGCGGGGGGACACAAAGACTGTTTCCCCTCTGGGCACAGATACGCAGTATTTT
TRBD2,TRBJ2-7,TRBV7-9,17,NA,CASSFVRTSGTTYEQYF,TGTGCCAGCAGCTTCGTCCGGACTAGCGGGACTACCTACGAGCAGTACTTC
TRBD2,TRBJ2-7,TRBV5-1,15,NA,CASSLGLAGPYEQYF,TGCGCCAGCAGCTTGGGACTAGCGGGCCCCTACGAGCAGTACTTC
TRBD1,TRBJ1-5,TRBV2,15,NA,CASRGDRSGNQPQHF,TGTGCCAGCAGGGGGGACAGGAGTGGCAATCAGCCCCAGCATTTT
NA,TRBJ2-7,TRBV7-2,12,few,CASSELTYEQYF,TGTGCCAGCAGCGAGCTAACCTACGAGCAGTACTTC
TRBD2,TRBJ2-1,TRBV27,15,NA,CASSYNGLAGIEQFF,TGTGCCAGCAGTTATAATGGGCTAGCGGGAATTGAGCAGTTCTTC
TRBD1,TRBJ2-7,TRBV5-1,14,NA,CASSLGDRVYEQYF,TGCGCCAGCAGCTTGGGGGACAGGGTTTACGAGCAGTACTTC
NA,TRBJ1-1,TRBV18,15,once,CASSPRQQRNTEAFF,TGTGCCAGCTCACCACGGCAGCAGAGGAACACTGAAGCTTTCTTT
NA,TRBJ2-7,TRBV9,14,few,CASSDRDKPSEQYF,TGTGCCAGCAGCGACCGGGACAAGCCCTCCGAGCAGTACTTC
NA,TRBJ1-2,TRBV2,14,NA,CASSVGVRPLVDTF,TGTGCCAGCAGTGTAGGCGTCAGGCCCCTGGTAGACACCTTC
NA,TRBJ2-6,TRBV5-6,15,NA,CASSLGFSGANVLTF,TGTGCCAGCAGCTTGGGGTTCTCTGGGGCCAACGTCCTGACTTTC
NA,TRBJ2-6,TRBV27,16,NA,CASSFGDVSGANVLTF,TGTGCCAGCAGTTTCGGGGACGTCTCTGGGGCCAACGTCCTGACTTTC
TRBD1,TRBJ1-2,TRBV6-1,18,NA,CASSGSRQGARGGYGYTF,TGTGCCAGCAGTGGCAGTCGACAGGGGGCGCGGGGAGGCTATGGCTACACCTTC
NA,TRBJ2-1,TRBV29-1,8,NA,CSVAGQFF,TGCAGCGTTGCGGGGCAGTTCTTC
NA,TRBJ2-5,TRBV14,13,NA,CASSRSAQETQYF,TGTGCCAGCAGCCGAAGTGCCCAAGAGACCCAGTACTTC
TRBD1,TRBJ2-7,TRBV4-2,16,NA,CASSQDTGTGPYEQYF,TGTGCCAGCAGCCAAGATACCGGGACAGGGCCGTACGAGCAGTACTTC
NA,TRBJ2-2,TRBV19,13,NA,CASSIQGTGELFF,TGTGCCAGTAGTATACAGGGGACCGGGGAGCTGTTTTTT
NA,TRBJ1-1,TRBV28,14,NA,CASSLPLGGRLAFF,TGTGCCAGCAGTTTACCCCTTGGGGGGCGCTTAGCTTTCTTT
NA,TRBJ2-1,TRBV28,13,NA,CASSSGTYNEQFF,TGTGCCAGCAGTTCCGGGACATACAATGAGCAGTTCTTC
NA,TRBJ1-2,TRBV7-9,17,NA,CASSSGEGSSGNYGYTF,TGTGCCAGCAGCTCGGGGGAGGGGTCGAGCGGCAACTATGGCTACACCTTC
TRBD2,TRBJ2-1,TRBV7-8,16,NA,CASSPETSGRFDEQFF,TGTGCCAGCAGCCCTGAGACTAGCGGGAGGTTCGATGAGCAGTTCTTC
NA,TRBJ2-2,TRBV7-9,14,NA,CASSLLAYTGELFF,TGTGCCAGCAGCTTGCTAGCTTACACCGGGGAGCTGTTTTTT
NA,TRBJ1-2,TRBV9,17,NA,CASSVAAEQAANYGYTF,TGTGCCAGCAGCGTAGCCGCGGAACAGGCCGCTAACTATGGCTACACCTTC
NA,TRBJ2-2,TRBV27,12,few,CASSPNTGELFF,TGTGCCAGCAGTCCCAACACCGGGGAGCTGTTTTTT
NA,TRBJ1-5,TRBV4-2,15,NA,CASSQETGGNQPQHF,TGTGCCAGCAGCCAGGAGACTGGCGGCAATCAGCCCCAGCATTTT
NA,TRBJ2-1,TRBV12-3/TRBV12-4,13,once,CASSHGPNNEQFF,TGTGCCAGCAGCCACGGGCCCAACAATGAGCAGTTCTTC
NA,TRBJ1-1,TRBV5-6,16,NA,CASSLRSSGLNTEAFF,TGTGCCAGCAGCTTGCGCTCTTCCGGGCTGAACACTGAAGCTTTCTTT
NA,TRBJ1-4,TRBV9,14,NA,CASSVGGRNEKLFF,TGTGCCAGCAGCGTAGGTGGCAGGAATGAAAAACTGTTTTTT
TRBD1,TRBJ2-1,TRBV7-9,16,NA,CASSLDRGWRVNEQFF,TGTGCCAGCAGCTTGGACAGGGGCTGGAGGGTTAATGAGCAGTTCTTC
TRBD1,TRBJ1-1,TRBV24-1,14,NA,CATTLTGVYTEAFF,TGTGCCACCACCCTGACAGGGGTGTACACTGAAGCTTTCTTT
TRBD2,TRBJ2-1,TRBV30,16,NA,CAWSALAGEVSDEQFF,TGTGCCTGGAGTGCATTGGCGGGAGAGGTGTCCGATGAGCAGTTCTTC
TRBD1,TRBJ1-1,TRBV9,13,NA,CASSVGVRGKAFF,TGTGCCAGCAGCGTAGGGGTCAGGGGGAAAGCTTTCTTT
TRBD2,TRBJ2-7,TRBV5-1,17,NA,CASSFGTSGSRKYEQYF,TGCGCCAGCAGCTTCGGGACTAGCGGGAGTCGGAAGTACGAGCAGTACTTC
NA,TRBJ2-7,TRBV5-6,16,NA,CASSEMGREVSYEQYF,TGTGCCAGCAGCGAGATGGGCAGGGAGGTATCCTACGAGCAGTACTTC